These T cell receptor beta chains were read from a single sample in a study of cytomegalovirus exposure and HLA in healthy donors. Sequenced by immunoSEQ multiplex PCR; TCRdb stores in-frame clones only, minus some. The data show under 200,000 clones, around 79% seen once. The sample taken for sequencing was PBMCs. The receptors come from a woman in her forties or fifties in good health and CMV-seronegative. Both conserved end residues are trimmed from each CDR3.

V gene: TRBV10-3; J gene: TRBJ1-2; CDR3 protein: AIRSRERIGSGYT
V gene: TRBV2; J gene: TRBJ1-1; CDR3 protein: ASSGTGVGTEAF
V gene: TRBV6-6; J gene: TRBJ1-5; CDR3 protein: ASSYSNYQPQH
V gene: TRBV7-2; J gene: TRBJ2-1; CDR3 protein: ASSLIRSSYNEQF
V gene: TRBV9; J gene: TRBJ2-3; CDR3 protein: ASRTLKRKFTDTQY
V gene: TRBV30; J gene: TRBJ2-1; CDR3 protein: AWSQGGAYNEQF
V gene: TRBV19; J gene: TRBJ2-2; CDR3 protein: ASSPSGGAGTGELF
V gene: TRBV19; J gene: TRBJ1-3; CDR3 protein: ASSILVDRNSGNTIY
V gene: TRBV5-1; J gene: TRBJ2-7; CDR3 protein: ASSAMTSGRSHEQY
V gene: TRBV7-2; J gene: TRBJ2-5; CDR3 protein: ASNLRGGAHETQY
V gene: TRBV2; J gene: TRBJ1-2; CDR3 protein: ASSVGQGNYGYT
V gene: TRBV6-5; J gene: TRBJ1-5; CDR3 protein: ASSLQGIHQPQH
V gene: TRBV12-5; J gene: TRBJ2-2; CDR3 protein: ASGFQTGELF
V gene: TRBV29-1; J gene: TRBJ2-3; CDR3 protein: SVDAVAGARDTQY
V gene: TRBV14; J gene: TRBJ2-5; CDR3 protein: ASSQDLWAGSETQY
V gene: TRBV4-1; J gene: TRBJ2-7; CDR3 protein: ASSQDPAGVYEQY
V gene: TRBV4-1; J gene: TRBJ2-3; CDR3 protein: ASSRAQSQWDTQY
V gene: TRBV19; J gene: TRBJ1-5; CDR3 protein: ASGRSSNQPQH
V gene: TRBV28; J gene: TRBJ1-5; CDR3 protein: ASRDRGREQPQH
V gene: TRBV27; J gene: TRBJ2-1; CDR3 protein: ASSSLAGTPWWGGEQF
V gene: TRBV21-1; J gene: TRBJ1-2; CDR3 protein: ASSDRVPHNGYT
V gene: TRBV7-8; J gene: TRBJ1-2; CDR3 protein: ASSLGGTNYGYT
V gene: TRBV4-1; J gene: TRBJ2-1; CDR3 protein: ASSLGTSVYNEQF
V gene: TRBV27; J gene: NA; CDR3 protein: ASRPRGQGLAGELF
V gene: TRBV28; J gene: NA; CDR3 protein: ASFGTSAPSYEQY
V gene: TRBV9; J gene: TRBJ2-1; CDR3 protein: ASSVAGSYNEQF